The 25 T cell receptor beta chains given below trace back to one sample, sequenced in a study of immunodeficiency. The table came from immunoSEQ multiplex PCR; TCRdb's copy has only in-frame clones and leaves some out. The data show some 3,000 clones, approximately 89% seen once. The specimen sequenced was CD8+ T cells from blood. These receptors all come from a human donor in good health.

This clone came up once. V and J are TRBV4-1 and TRBJ1-1; D is possibly TRBD1 (5 bases). The V end lost 7 bases, the J end lost 1 base, and 10 bases lay between the germline ends. The CDR3 runs to 13 residues. Looked up from germline, CDR1 is MGHRA and CDR2 is YSYEKL. The CDR3 sequence: CASNQGPNTEAFF. In nucleotides, the CDR3 is TGCGCCAGCAACCAGGGTCCGAACACTGAAGCTTTCTTT.

The V call is TRBV5-1, the J call TRBJ1-2; D unresolved. Trimming took off 0 bases at V and 4 bases at J, with 13 bases between the two ends. The CDR3 runs to 15 residues. In germline, CDR1 is SGHRS, CDR2 YFSETQ. The CDR3 region is CASSLAYFSPYGYTF. In nucleotides, the CDR3 is TGCGCCAGCAGCTTGGCATACTTTTCGCCCTATGGCTACACCTTC.

The rearrangement uses TRBV5-8 and TRBJ1-2, with D uncertain. The length of the CDR3 is 13 residues. Germline assignment: CDR1 SGHTS and CDR2 YDEGEE. The V and J ends lost 0 bases and 8 bases respectively, with 11 bases between them. The CDR3 region is CASSLAGVRGYTF. CDR3 nucleotide sequence: TGTGCCAGCAGCTTGGCCGGGGTTCGGGGCTACACCTTC.

This chain uses TRBV5-8 with TRBJ1-5, with D maybe TRBD1 (6 bases). This CDR3 comprises 15 residues. V was clipped by 3 bases and J by 0 bases, with 10 bases between them. Germline V gene data show CDR1 as SGHTS and CDR2 as YDEGEE. CDR3 amino acids: CASSWGQNSNQPQHF. Written as DNA, the CDR3 is TGTGCCAGCAGCTGGGGGCAGAATAGCAATCAGCCCCAGCATTTT.

The chain employs TRBV15 and TRBJ2-5; D remains unclear. V shed 5 bases and J shed 11 bases, with 21 bases lying between them. The germline CDR1 and CDR2 sequences are LNHNV and YYDKDF (reference sequence). The CDR3 has 14 amino acids. The CDR3 loop is CATSGSHYFGVQYF. Here the CDR3 DNA reads TGTGCCACCAGCGGATCCCATTATTTTGGAGTTCAGTACTTC.

The CDR3 nucleotides are TGTGCCAGCAGTGAAGGGACGTACAGCACAGATACGCAGTATTTT. Translating gives CASSEGTYSTDTQYF. The chain is built from TRBV6-1 and TRBJ2-3, with no clear D. The germline V gene has CDR1 MNHNS and CDR2 SASEGT. This CDR3 has 15 residues. The V end lost 1 base, the J end lost 0 bases, and 8 bases lay between the germline ends.

The chain has TRBV7-3 and TRBJ2-7; maybe TRBD1 (6 bases). Trimming stripped 4 bases from V and 3 bases from J, with 13 bases between. The V gene's germline CDR1 is SGHTA and CDR2 FQGTGA. The CDR3 runs 14 residues. The CDR3 protein is CASSSTGQSYEQYF. For the CDR3, the DNA is TGTGCCAGCAGCTCCACAGGACAGAGCTACGAGCAGTACTTC. Supplemented by reference TRBV7-3 and TRBJ2-7, the full variable domain reads GAGVSQTPSNKVTEKGKYVELRCDPISGHTALYWYRQSLGQGPEFLIYFQGTGAADDSGLPNDRFFAVRPEGSVSTLKIQRTERGDSAVYLCASSSTGQSYEQYFGPGTRLTVT.

In this sample, this clone turned up once. The rearrangement links TRBV5-6 to TRBJ2-3, with D perhaps TRBD1 (5 bases). CDR3 length: 13 amino acids. Germline loops: CDR1 SGHDT, CDR2 YYEEEE. V was cut by 2 bases and J by 2 bases, with 6 bases left in between. The CDR3 sequence: CASSLGATDTQYF. The CDR3, as DNA: TGTGCCAGCAGCTTAGGGGCCACAGATACGCAGTATTTT.

The V call is TRBV5-4, the J call TRBJ2-7, with D hard to call. This CDR3 has 13 amino acids. Deletions cut 0 bases from V and 2 bases from J, with 6 bases between. Per the germline V gene, CDR1 is SGHNT and CDR2 is YYREEE (reference sequence). This CDR3 is CASSLETPYEQYF. The CDR3 DNA reads as TGTGCCAGCAGCTTGGAGACTCCCTACGAGCAGTACTTC.

This clone was detected once. The chain has TRBV6-5 and TRBJ2-5; TRBD2 matches 10 bases. V shed 4 bases and J 0 bases; nucleotides not matched to a gene: 2. Germline CDR1 is MNHEY and CDR2 is SVGAGI. This CDR3 is 15 amino acids long. In DNA, the CDR3 is TGTGCCAGCAGTTTAAGCGGGAGGGACCAAGAGACCCAGTACTTC. It is translated as CASSLSGRDQETQYF.

This clone has a handful of counts. The chain uses TRBV6-4 and TRBJ1-6; D possibly corresponds to TRBD1 (6 bases). V lost 0 bases and J 7 bases, leaving 13 bases between the germline ends. The CDR3 has 16 residues. Germline V lookup: CDR1 MRHNA, CDR2 SNTAGT. CDR3 nucleotides: TGTGCCAGCAGTGACTCTGGGGCAGGGGAGAATTCACCCCTCCACTTT. Translated: CASSDSGAGENSPLHF.

The DNA of the CDR3 is TGTGCCAGCAGCAGGGACAGGGGGCATAAAGATAATTCACCCCTCCACTTT. Residues: CASSRDRGHKDNSPLHF. V gene TRBV21-1 combines with J gene TRBJ1-6; the table calls TRBD1, which could not be checked here. TRBV21-1 is shown as a pseudogene. The CDR3 has 17 residues.

The chain recombines TRBV5-1 with TRBJ1-2; D might be TRBD1 (6 bases). The germline CDR1 and CDR2 sequences are SGHRS and YFSETQ. The CDR3 runs to 13 residues. Between the trimmed V and J ends, which lost 3 bases and 4 bases, there was a span of 10 bases. As DNA, the CDR3 is TGCGCCAGCAGCTCGGACAGCTCCTATGGCTACACCTTC. This sequence encodes CASSSDSSYGYTF.

V usage is TRBV29-1 and J usage is TRBJ2-1; 9 positions agree with TRBD1. Germline V gives CDR1 SQVTM, CDR2 ANQGSEA. This CDR3 has 18 residues. V dropped 3 bases and J dropped 5; count of bases not matched to a gene: 17. The CDR3 nucleotides read TGCAGCGTTGAGGAGTACGCGACGGGACAGGGTTTAAACAATGAGCAGTTCTTC. Its translation is CSVEEYATGQGLNNEQFF.

The V and J genes are TRBV27 and TRBJ1-5; D remains unclear. The germline V gene encodes CDR1 MNHEY and CDR2 SMNVEV (reference sequence). V was pared by 4 bases and J by 5 bases, with 15 bases between. There are 15 residues in the CDR3. The CDR3 sequence: CASSSEAGIDQPQHF. The CDR3 DNA follows: TGTGCCAGCAGTTCCGAGGCGGGGATAGATCAGCCCCAGCATTTT.

The chain employs TRBV6-1 and TRBJ2-7; 8 bases align to TRBD2. The trim removed 2 bases at V and 1 base at J, leaving 7 bases unmatched. The CDR3 loop spans 16 amino acids. Germline V gene data show CDR1 as MNHNS and CDR2 as SASEGT. DNA of the CDR3: TGTGCCAGCAGTGAACTGGCTAGCGGGTTATCCTACGAGCAGTACTTC. It encodes CASSELASGLSYEQYF.

CDR3 sequence reads: CASSLTLRNWEETQYF. CDR3 nucleotide sequence: TGTGCCAGCAGCTTGACGTTGCGCAATTGGGAAGAGACCCAGTACTTC. The J gene is TRBJ2-5, the V gene TRBV5-4; D is uncertain. Germline V lookup: CDR1 SGHNT, CDR2 YYREEE (reference sequence). Trimming shortened V by 1 base and J by 3 bases, and 16 bases separated the two germline ends. This CDR3 contains 16 residues.

The V gene is TRBV7-4, the J gene TRBJ1-2; TRBD1 aligns across 8 bases. V dropped 5 bases and J dropped 3; count of bases not matched to a gene: 11. CDR1 is SGHVT, CDR2 SQSDAQ, per germline. The CDR3 totals 16 residues. This CDR3 reads CASSPIAGGDDYGYTF. CDR3 in DNA: TGTGCCAGCAGCCCCATAGCAGGGGGCGATGACTATGGCTACACCTTC.

V gene TRBV2 combines with J gene TRBJ1-4; maybe TRBD1 (5 bases). The V gene lost 8 bases and the J gene lost 0 bases, with 13 bases spanning the gap. This CDR3 comprises 15 residues. The germline CDR1 and CDR2 sequences are SNHLY and FYNNEI. The DNA of the CDR3 is TGTGCCAGCCGACAGACCGTTTCAACTAATGAAAAACTGTTTTTT. Amino acid sequence: CASRQTVSTNEKLFF.

The chain carries TRBV24-1 and TRBJ1-5; TRBD1 matches 8 bases. CDR1 KGHDR and CDR2 SFDVKD come from the germline V gene. The V gene end was trimmed by 9 bases and the J gene end by 7 bases; junction bases not matched to a gene: 10. The CDR3 loop spans 14 amino acids. The CDR3 sequence: CATANSGGWQPQHF. CDR3 bases: TGTGCCACCGCAAATTCAGGGGGCTGGCAGCCCCAGCATTTT.

V is TRBV4-1 and J is TRBJ2-7; D gene unclear. Germline CDR1 is MGHRA and CDR2 is YSYEKL. The CDR3 is 14 residues long. Trimming took 4 bases from V and 2 from J, leaving 12 bases between them. The DNA of the CDR3 is TGCGCCAGCAGCCCCCCCCACAGACCCTACGAGCAGTACTTC. Translation gives CASSPPHRPYEQYF.

This rearrangement joins TRBV6-5 to TRBJ1-2; the match to TRBD1 covers 7 bases. Germline CDR1 and CDR2: MNHEY and SVGAGI. Trimming cost V 5 bases and J 4 bases; bases outside gene matches: 4. CDR3 length: 13 amino acids. The CDR3 DNA sequence: TGTGCCAGCAGTCCCGACAGGGTCTATGGCTACACCTTC. Protein: CASSPDRVYGYTF.

The chain carries TRBV5-4 and TRBJ1-4; a possible D gene is TRBD1 (5 bases). The CDR3 spans 17 residues. V was cut by 0 bases and J by 0 bases, with 12 bases left in between. In germline, CDR1 is SGHNT, CDR2 YYREEE (reference sequence). The CDR3 DNA follows: TGTGCCAGCAGCTTGGGTGGGGGAGACCCAACTAATGAAAAACTGTTTTTT. Its translation is CASSLGGGDPTNEKLFF.

The gene calls are TRBV3-1 (or the pseudogene TRBV3-2) and TRBJ2-7, with TRBD1 as a possible D gene (5 bases). V was cut by 1 base and J by 2 bases, with 9 bases left in between. The germline V gene encodes CDR1 LGHDT and CDR2 YNNKEL (reference sequence). The CDR3 runs 14 residues. CDR3 loop: CASSQGTPAYEQYF. The CDR3 bases are TGTGCCAGCAGCCAAGGGACACCCGCCTACGAGCAGTACTTC.

V is TRBV6-1 and J is TRBJ2-7, with a weak D call TRBD2 (5 bases). The germline V and J ends were trimmed by 2 bases and 0 bases, with 20 bases remaining between them. The CDR3 is made up of 18 amino acids. Germline V gene lookup returns CDR1 MNHNS and CDR2 SASEGT. CDR3 sequence (DNA): TGTGCCAGCAGTGAACTCCCTGAAGGAGGTAACTTCTCCTACGAGCAGTACTTC. Protein sequence: CASSELPEGGNFSYEQYF.